This T cell receptor beta chain appears in the sequencing data of a study of T cells in localized non-small cell lung cancer. Profiled with immunoSEQ multiplex PCR; TCRdb holds only in-frame clones, not every one. The table has roughly 34,000 clones, less than 80% seen once. This clone was counted between two and nine times. What it binds is not known. Study-wide results and limits: Of the tissues analyzed, uninvolved adjacent lung showed maximal T cell clonality, greater than tumor. Detection in adjacent lung was observed for a median around 55 of the top 100 tumor clones. One tumor region alone was sequenced, and heterogeneity therefore remains possible.

Trimming pared 2 bases from V and 1 base from J, leaving 7 bases between. Germline V gene lookup returns CDR1 SEHNR and CDR2 FQNEAQ (reference sequence). CDR3 length: 14 residues. The sequence was obtained from an older male donor with stage II squamous cell lung carcinoma. The source material was peripheral blood, sampled before any cancer treatment. The rearrangement uses TRBV7-9 and TRBJ2-3; the D call may be TRBD1 or TRBD2 (5 bases each). CDR3 sequence (DNA): TGTGCCAGCAGCTTACGGGACGGCACAGATACGCAGTATTTT. It codes for CASSLRDGTDTQYF.